These 31 T cell receptor beta chains originate from one sample sequenced in a study of control samples from healthy donors and cancer patients. Clones were read by immunoSEQ multiplex PCR, and TCRdb kept only the in-frame ones, dropping some. The repertoire holds just under 80,000 clones, with 85% to 90% as singletons. The sequenced material came from PBMCs. Receptor source: a woman in her sixties with head and neck cancer.

The chain links TRBV19 to TRBJ2-1; the match to TRBD2 covers 9 bases. Looked up from germline, CDR1 is LNHDA and CDR2 is SQIVND (reference sequence). The CDR3 loop spans 16 amino acids. With V trimmed by 3 bases and J by 8 bases, 11 bases remained unmatched. This chain's CDR3 is CASSIAAGGPEDEQFF. The CDR3 nucleotides are TGTGCCAGTAGTATCGCCGCGGGAGGGCCAGAGGATGAGCAGTTCTTC.

The chain is built from TRBV27 and TRBJ1-1; D is undetermined. The germline CDR1 and CDR2 sequences are MNHEY and SMNVEV (reference sequence). The V end lost 1 base, the J end lost 1 base, and 7 bases lay between the germline ends. This CDR3 contains 14 residues. The CDR3 protein is CASSLFRENTEAFF. The CDR3 nucleotides read TGTGCCAGCAGTTTATTCCGGGAGAACACTGAAGCTTTCTTT.

This clone was found a few times. V gene TRBV5-1 combines with J gene TRBJ2-3; D gene unclear. This CDR3 is built from 14 residues. The germline V gene has CDR1 SGHRS and CDR2 YFSETQ. Trimming took 0 bases from V and 0 from J, leaving 5 bases between them. The CDR3 DNA reads TGCGCCAGCAGCTTGGATGGTAGCACAGATACGCAGTATTTT. Protein: CASSLDGSTDTQYF.

The chain uses TRBV18 and TRBJ1-5, with D unresolved. V was cut by 2 bases and J by 1 base, with 6 bases left in between. Per germline, CDR1 KGHSH and CDR2 LQKENI. This CDR3 is built from 14 residues. The CDR3 DNA reads as TGTGCCAGCTCACCAGACGGGAGCAATCAGCCCCAGCATTTT. Amino acid sequence: CASSPDGSNQPQHF.

This sequence joins TRBV5-8 and TRBJ2-7, with a weak D call TRBD1 (6 bases). Germline V gene data show CDR1 as SGHTS and CDR2 as YDEGEE. The V end lost 4 bases, the J end lost 5 bases, and 13 bases lay between the germline ends. The length of the CDR3 is 13 residues. The CDR3 bases are TGTGCCAGCAGCCCGGACAGCGAACACGAGCAGTACTTC. The encoded protein is CASSPDSEHEQYF.

J is TRBJ2-5 and V is TRBV7-2, with 15 bases that match TRBD2. V gave up 5 bases and J gave up 5 bases; unmatched junction bases: 12. From germline, CDR1 is SGHTA and CDR2 FQGNSA. The CDR3 is 18 residues long. CDR3 bases: TGTGCCAGCAGCCGGACTAGCGGGAGGGGGGGACTGGTGGAGACCCAGTACTTC. Residues: CASSRTSGRGGLVETQYF.

V is TRBV27 and J is TRBJ2-7, with D tentatively TRBD1 (6 bases). This CDR3 is 14 amino acids long. V lost 6 bases, J lost 3 bases, and 15 bases lay in between. Germline loops: CDR1 MNHEY, CDR2 SMNVEV (reference sequence). CDR3 nucleotides: TGTGCCAGCAGCCCACAGGGCCTATTCTACGAGCAGTACTTC. Translating it yields CASSPQGLFYEQYF.

This chain connects TRBV5-6 to TRBJ1-4; TRBD1 matches 10 bases. The germline CDR1 and CDR2 sequences are SGHDT and YYEEEE. This CDR3 has 15 amino acids. Trimming at V came to 4 bases and at J to 7 bases, leaving 7 bases not matched to a gene. The CDR3 coding sequence is TGTGCCAGCAGCATCGACAGGGGGCTGGGTGAAAAACTGTTTTTT. This encodes CASSIDRGLGEKLFF.

The chain uses TRBV5-4 and TRBJ2-2; possible D gene TRBD2, 6 bases. V was pared by 5 bases and J by 0 bases, with 11 bases between. This CDR3 is built from 15 residues. Germline assignment: CDR1 SGHNT and CDR2 YYREEE (reference sequence). CDR3 protein: CASSWDSTNTGELFF. The DNA for the CDR3 is TGTGCCAGCAGTTGGGACTCCACGAACACCGGGGAGCTGTTTTTT.

This clone was observed once. The chain joins TRBV29-1 to TRBJ2-7; 12 nucleotides align to TRBD2. Germline CDR1 SQVTM, CDR2 ANQGSEA. The junction had 7 bases not matched to a gene; V was cut back by 6 bases and J by 1 base. The CDR3 has 15 amino acids. Here the CDR3 DNA reads TGCAGCGTGGTAGGTACTAGCGGGAGGTCCTACGAGCAGTACTTC. Translation: CSVVGTSGRSYEQYF.

This clone occurred a few times. This chain links TRBV6-6 with TRBJ1-1; D is undetermined. The germline V gene has CDR1 MNHNY and CDR2 SVGAGI (reference sequence). Trimming removed 5 bases from V and 5 bases from J, with 12 bases in between. The CDR3 contains 13 residues. The CDR3 reads CASSPPGRTEAFF. Written as DNA, the CDR3 is TGTGCCAGCAGTCCCCCGGGCCGGACTGAAGCTTTCTTT.

The chain couples TRBV5-8 to TRBJ1-5, with D unclear. The germline CDR1 and CDR2 sequences are SGHTS and YDEGEE. This CDR3 is built from 18 residues. V was pared by 0 bases and J by 0 bases, with 16 bases between. The CDR3 DNA reads as TGTGCCAGCAGCTTGGGACAAGTGCTGGGGAATAGCAATCAGCCCCAGCATTTT. Amino acids: CASSLGQVLGNSNQPQHF.

This chain uses TRBV19 with TRBJ2-5, with TRBD2 identical over 11 bases. This CDR3 has 15 amino acids. Germline V gene lookup returns CDR1 LNHDA and CDR2 SQIVND (reference sequence). V was clipped by 3 bases and J by 1 base; unmatched bases: 1. CDR3 in amino acids: CASSISGRGQETQYF. DNA of the CDR3: TGTGCCAGTAGTATTAGCGGGAGGGGCCAAGAGACCCAGTACTTC.

The CDR3 loop is CASKFDNSPLHF. CDR3 in DNA: TGTGCCAGCAAGTTCGATAATTCACCCCTCCACTTT. V usage is TRBV28 and J usage is TRBJ1-6; D gene unclear. Trimming stripped 7 bases from V and 5 bases from J, with 6 bases between. Germline loops: CDR1 MDHEN, CDR2 SYDVKM. The CDR3 consists of 12 residues.

V gene TRBV5-1 combines with J gene TRBJ2-7, with D maybe TRBD2 (5 bases). Per germline, CDR1 SGHRS and CDR2 YFSETQ. The CDR3 spans 13 residues. V was clipped by 4 bases and J by 2 bases, with 10 bases between them. Here the CDR3 DNA reads TGCGCCAGCAGCCCCGGAGGTCCCTACGAGCAGTACTTC. It specifies CASSPGGPYEQYF.

The chain links TRBV4-3 to TRBJ2-3; possibly TRBD2 for D (5 bases). The V gene lost 0 bases and the J gene lost 6 bases, with 19 bases spanning the gap. Looked up from germline, CDR1 is LGHNA and CDR2 is YSLEER. The CDR3 consists of 17 residues. The CDR3 loop reads CASSQDRLSVAYDTQYF. The CDR3 coding sequence is TGCGCCAGCAGCCAAGACCGACTATCGGTGGCTTACGATACGCAGTATTTT.

V gene TRBV29-1 combines with J gene TRBJ1-1; possible D gene TRBD1, 5 bases. Germline V CDR1 and CDR2: SQVTM, ANQGSEA. V dropped 5 bases and J dropped 2 bases, with 12 bases sitting between them. The CDR3 has 13 amino acids. CDR3 loop: CSVRGLGNTEAFF. Written as DNA, the CDR3 is TGCAGCGTTCGGGGACTTGGTAACACTGAAGCTTTCTTT.

This chain connects TRBV10-3 to TRBJ2-5; D unclear. Per the germline V gene, CDR1 is ENHRY and CDR2 is SYGVKD. Trimming removed 7 bases from V and 3 bases from J, with 12 bases in between. This CDR3 spans 13 amino acids. CDR3 sequence: CAIKPGLKETQYF. The CDR3 DNA sequence: TGTGCCATCAAGCCGGGCCTAAAAGAGACCCAGTACTTC.

The V call is TRBV19, the J call TRBJ2-1, with 9 bases that match TRBD2. There are 13 residues in the CDR3. Germline-derived CDR1 and CDR2 are LNHDA and SQIVND (reference sequence). V was clipped by 9 bases and J by 8 bases; unmatched bases: 8. The chain's CDR3 is CASGAGGRDEQFF. In DNA, the CDR3 is TGTGCCAGCGGGGCGGGAGGGCGCGATGAGCAGTTCTTC.

In this sample, this clone turned up once. The gene calls are TRBV19 and TRBJ2-2; no reliable D call. The CDR3 covers 15 residues. V gave up 1 base and J gave up 8 bases, with 14 bases separating them. Germline CDR1 is LNHDA and CDR2 is SQIVND (reference sequence). CDR3 protein: CASSIGSRDRGELFF. In DNA, the CDR3 is TGTGCCAGTAGTATAGGTTCTAGAGACCGTGGGGAGCTGTTTTTT. The full variable domain, its missing parts supplied by reference TRBV19 and TRBJ2-2, is DGGITQSPKYLFRKEGQNVTLSCEQNLNHDAMYWYRQDPGQGLRLIYYSQIVNDFQKGDIAEGYSVSREKKESFPLTVTSAQKNPTAFYLCASSIGSRDRGELFFGEGSRLTVL.

This chain links TRBV6-2 or TRBV6-3 with TRBJ2-2, with TRBD2 identical over 9 bases. Germline lookup yields CDR1 MNHEY and CDR2 SVGEGT. The CDR3 length is 15 residues. V lost 4 bases, J lost 6 bases, and 6 bases stayed unmatched. The CDR3 sequence: CASSLAGEEAGELFF. CDR3 sequence (DNA): TGTGCCAGCAGTTTAGCGGGAGAAGAGGCCGGGGAGCTGTTTTTT.

The sample holds a few counts of this clone. This chain uses TRBV5-8 with TRBJ2-5, with 9 bases identical to TRBD1. Unmatched junction bases numbered 9, after V lost 3 bases and J lost 9 bases. The CDR3 loop spans 14 amino acids. The V gene's germline CDR1 is SGHTS and CDR2 YDEGEE. The CDR3 coding sequence is TGTGCCAGCAGCTCGGGGGGACAGGGAAGGTCCCAGTACTTC. This gives the protein CASSSGGQGRSQYF.

The gene calls are TRBV7-9 and TRBJ1-1; TRBD1 matches at 9 bases. Germline V gene data show CDR1 as SEHNR and CDR2 as FQNEAQ (reference sequence). J lost 0 bases, V lost 5 bases, and 4 bases had no gene match. CDR3 length: 15 amino acids. CDR3: CASSPGTGMNTEAFF. CDR3 bases: TGTGCCAGCAGCCCAGGGACAGGGATGAACACTGAAGCTTTCTTT.

Of note for this clone: The limits of the CDR3 on the DNA are not certain, so only TCRdb's listed CDR3 is given. This chain uses TRBV6-6 with TRBJ2-1; the D call TRBD1 from the table was never checked on the DNA. Termini included, the CDR3 measures 14 amino acids. The germline gives CDR1 MNHNY, CDR2 SVGAGI (reference sequence). This CDR3 reads CASSTSTVDNEQFF.

The genes are TRBV11-2 and TRBJ2-1; D perhaps matches TRBD2 (6 bases). The V end was cut by 0 bases, the J end by 3 bases, with 9 bases between. The length of the CDR3 is 15 residues. Looked up from germline, CDR1 is SGHAT and CDR2 is FQNNGV. This CDR3 is CASSLDPGVYNEQFF. CDR3 nucleotides: TGTGCCAGCAGCTTAGATCCGGGAGTCTACAATGAGCAGTTCTTC.

This chain links TRBV5-1 with TRBJ2-5; unclear D gene. There are 11 residues in the CDR3. Looked up from germline, CDR1 is SGHRS and CDR2 is YFSETQ. V was shortened by 4 bases and J by 9 bases, with 10 bases between the two germline ends. The CDR3 DNA reads TGCGCCAGCAGCCTAGAAGGGTCCCAGTACTTC. It codes for CASSLEGSQYF.

The chain has TRBV20-1 and TRBJ1-5; D may be TRBD1 (5 bases). Germline values: CDR1 DFQATT, CDR2 SNEGSKA (reference sequence). The CDR3 loop spans 12 amino acids. Trimming took 3 bases from V and 7 from J, leaving 10 bases between them. In DNA, the CDR3 is TGCAGTGCTAGTGCGGGGGTACAGCCCCAGCATTTT. This sequence encodes CSASAGVQPQHF.

This clone was counted once. The chain is built from TRBV21-1 and TRBJ2-7; the D call in the table, TRBD1, was not verified against the DNA. TRBV21-1 corresponds to a pseudogene. The CDR3 runs 10 residues. Written as DNA, the CDR3 is TGTGCCACTCCAGGGCAGGTTGAGTACTTC. It yields the protein CATPGQVEYF.

V gene TRBV7-8 combines with J gene TRBJ2-7; the match to TRBD2 covers 10 bases. The V gene's germline CDR1 is SGHVS and CDR2 FQNEAQ. J gave up 6 bases and V 9 bases, and 8 bases lay outside the gene matches. The CDR3 runs 13 residues. CDR3 protein: CASGGTSVSEQYF. The CDR3 DNA follows: TGTGCCAGTGGTGGGACTAGCGTTTCCGAGCAGTACTTC.

The V and J genes are TRBV7-9 and TRBJ2-7; the D gene could be TRBD1 or TRBD2 (5 bases each). The CDR3 has 19 amino acids. Germline-derived CDR1 and CDR2 are SEHNR and FQNEAQ (reference sequence). The V end was cut by 5 bases, the J end by 4 bases, with 30 bases between. Here the CDR3 DNA reads TGTGCCAGCAGCCATCCTCTTGGACGGACCTATGGGGGAGCGTACGAGCAGTACTTC. Amino acid sequence: CASSHPLGRTYGGAYEQYF.

The CDR3 DNA sequence: TGTGCCAGCAGCCAAGGGGCTCGAAAACTGTTTTTT. Amino acids: CASSQGARKLFF. The rearrangement links TRBV3-1 (or the pseudogene TRBV3-2) to TRBJ1-4, with D unclear. In germline, CDR1 is LGHDT, CDR2 YNNKEL (reference sequence). The CDR3 runs 12 residues. Trimming stripped 1 base from V and 10 bases from J, with 7 bases between.